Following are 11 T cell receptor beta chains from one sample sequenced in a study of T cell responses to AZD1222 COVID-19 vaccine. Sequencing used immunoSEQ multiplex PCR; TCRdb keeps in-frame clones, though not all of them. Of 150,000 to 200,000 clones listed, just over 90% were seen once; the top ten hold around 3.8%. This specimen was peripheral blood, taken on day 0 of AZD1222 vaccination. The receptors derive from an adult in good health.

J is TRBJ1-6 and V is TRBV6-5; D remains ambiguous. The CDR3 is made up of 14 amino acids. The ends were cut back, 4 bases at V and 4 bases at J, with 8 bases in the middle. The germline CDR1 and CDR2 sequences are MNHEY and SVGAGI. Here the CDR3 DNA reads TGTGCCAGCAGTTTGGAGATTTATAATTCACCCCTCCACTTT. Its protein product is CASSLEIYNSPLHF.

In DNA form, the CDR3 reads TGCGCCAGCAGTGAGGGACAGGGACGCACAGATACGCAGTATTTT. Translation: CASSEGQGRTDTQYF. V usage is TRBV10-1 and J usage is TRBJ2-3, with TRBD1 matching 8 bases. Unmatched junction bases numbered 2, after V lost 2 bases and J lost 1 base. Germline assignment: CDR1 WNHNN and CDR2 SYGVQD (reference sequence). CDR3 length: 15 amino acids.

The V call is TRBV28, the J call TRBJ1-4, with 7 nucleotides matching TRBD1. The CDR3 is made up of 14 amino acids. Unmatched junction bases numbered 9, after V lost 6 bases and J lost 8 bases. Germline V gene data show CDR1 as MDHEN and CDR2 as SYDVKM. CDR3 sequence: CASRPTGSGEKLFF. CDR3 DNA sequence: TGTGCCAGCAGGCCGACAGGGTCTGGGGAAAAACTGTTTTTT.

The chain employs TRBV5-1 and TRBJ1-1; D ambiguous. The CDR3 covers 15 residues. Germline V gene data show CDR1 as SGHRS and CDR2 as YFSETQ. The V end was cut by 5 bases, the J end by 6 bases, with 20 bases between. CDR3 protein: CASSMAPDGLAEAFF. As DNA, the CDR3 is TGCGCCAGCAGTATGGCACCCGATGGATTGGCTGAAGCTTTCTTT.

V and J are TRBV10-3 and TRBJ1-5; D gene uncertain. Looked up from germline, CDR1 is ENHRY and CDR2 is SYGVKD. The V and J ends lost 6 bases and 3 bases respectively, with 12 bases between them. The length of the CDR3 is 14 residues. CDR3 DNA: TGTGCCATCAGGGGCGAAGTGGACAATCAGCCCCAGCATTTT. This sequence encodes CAIRGEVDNQPQHF.

CDR3 region: CASSELGGANTEAFF. DNA for the CDR3: TGTGCCAGCAGTGAACTGGGCGGAGCGAACACTGAAGCTTTCTTT. V and J are TRBV6-1 and TRBJ1-1; D is unresolved. CDR3 length equals 15 residues. Germline CDR1 reads MNHNS; CDR2 reads SASEGT. V was trimmed by 2 bases and J by 1 base, leaving 11 bases between them.

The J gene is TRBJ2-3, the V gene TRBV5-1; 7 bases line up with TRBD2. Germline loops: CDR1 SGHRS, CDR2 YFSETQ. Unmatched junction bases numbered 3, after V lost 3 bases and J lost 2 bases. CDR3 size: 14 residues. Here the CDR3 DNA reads TGCGCCAGCAGCTCGAGCGGGGACACAGATACGCAGTATTTT. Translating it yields CASSSSGDTDTQYF.

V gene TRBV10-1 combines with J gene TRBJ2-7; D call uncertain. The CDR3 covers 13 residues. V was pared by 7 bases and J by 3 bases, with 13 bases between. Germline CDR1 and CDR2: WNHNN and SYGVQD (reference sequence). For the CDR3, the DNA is TGCGCCAGCACCCCCGAGATGGGCTACGAGCAGTACTTC. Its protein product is CASTPEMGYEQYF.

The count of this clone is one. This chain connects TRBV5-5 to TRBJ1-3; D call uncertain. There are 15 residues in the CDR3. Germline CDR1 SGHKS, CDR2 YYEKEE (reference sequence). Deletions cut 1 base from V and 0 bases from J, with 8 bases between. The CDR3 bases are TGTGCCAGCAGCTTGCTTGTGAGCTCTGGAAACACCATATATTTT. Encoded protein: CASSLLVSSGNTIYF.

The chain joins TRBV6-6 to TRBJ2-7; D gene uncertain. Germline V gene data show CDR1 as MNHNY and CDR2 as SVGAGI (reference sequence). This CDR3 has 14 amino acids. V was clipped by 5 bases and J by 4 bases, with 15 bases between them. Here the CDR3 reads CASSRITMGYEQYF. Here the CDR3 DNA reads TGTGCCAGCAGTCGTATCACGATGGGGTACGAGCAGTACTTC.

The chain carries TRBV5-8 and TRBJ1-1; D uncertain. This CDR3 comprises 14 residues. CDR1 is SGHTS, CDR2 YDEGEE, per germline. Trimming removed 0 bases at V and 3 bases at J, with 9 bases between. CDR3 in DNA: TGTGCCAGCAGCTTGGGAGGAGACCACACTGAAGCTTTCTTT. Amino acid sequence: CASSLGGDHTEAFF.